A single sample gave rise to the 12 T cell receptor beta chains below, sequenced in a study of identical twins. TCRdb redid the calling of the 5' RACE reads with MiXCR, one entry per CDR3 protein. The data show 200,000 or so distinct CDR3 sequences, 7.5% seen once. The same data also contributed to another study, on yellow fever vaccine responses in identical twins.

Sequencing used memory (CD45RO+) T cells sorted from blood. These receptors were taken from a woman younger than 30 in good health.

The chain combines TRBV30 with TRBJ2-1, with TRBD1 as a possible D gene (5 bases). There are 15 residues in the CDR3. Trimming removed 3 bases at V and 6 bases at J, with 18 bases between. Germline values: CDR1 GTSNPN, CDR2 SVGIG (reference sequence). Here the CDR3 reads CAWRVQGSLSNEQFF. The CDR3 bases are TGTGCCTGGAGGGTCCAGGGAAGTTTGAGCAATGAGCAGTTCTTC.

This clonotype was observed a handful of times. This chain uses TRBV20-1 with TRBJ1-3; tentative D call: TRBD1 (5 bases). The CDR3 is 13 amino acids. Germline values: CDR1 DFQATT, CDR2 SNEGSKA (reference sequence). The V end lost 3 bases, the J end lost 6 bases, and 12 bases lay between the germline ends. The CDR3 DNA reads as TGCAGTGCTAGCTTCTCGGGGACAAACACCATATATTTT. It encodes CSASFSGTNTIYF.

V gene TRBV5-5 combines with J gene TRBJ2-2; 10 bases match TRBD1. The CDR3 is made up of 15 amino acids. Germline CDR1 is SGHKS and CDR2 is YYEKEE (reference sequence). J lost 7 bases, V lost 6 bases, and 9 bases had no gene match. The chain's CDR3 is CASNTGTGDYGELFF. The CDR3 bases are TGTGCCAGCAATACCGGGACAGGGGATTACGGGGAGCTGTTTTTT.

This CDR3 reads CASSSKTGGSYEQYF. CDR3 DNA: TGTGCCAGCAGCTCCAAGACAGGGGGCTCCTACGAGCAGTACTTC. The chain joins TRBV7-8 to TRBJ2-7, with 9 bases lining up with TRBD1. V lost 4 bases, J lost 0 bases, and 4 bases stayed unmatched. Looked up from germline, CDR1 is SGHVS and CDR2 is FQNEAQ. The CDR3 sequence is 15 residues long.

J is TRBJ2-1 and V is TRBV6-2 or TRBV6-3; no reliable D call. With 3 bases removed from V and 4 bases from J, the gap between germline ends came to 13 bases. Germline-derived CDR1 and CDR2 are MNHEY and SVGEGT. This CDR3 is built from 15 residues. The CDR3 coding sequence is TGTGCCAGCAGTTATTTGGCAGTTGATTACAATGAGCAGTTCTTC. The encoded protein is CASSYLAVDYNEQFF.

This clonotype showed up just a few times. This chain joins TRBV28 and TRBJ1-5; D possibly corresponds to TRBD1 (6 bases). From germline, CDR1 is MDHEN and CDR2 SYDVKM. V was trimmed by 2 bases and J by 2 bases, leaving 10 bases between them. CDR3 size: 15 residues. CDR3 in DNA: TGTGCCAGCAGTTTAGCAGGGGCGGGCAATCAGCCCCAGCATTTT. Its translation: CASSLAGAGNQPQHF. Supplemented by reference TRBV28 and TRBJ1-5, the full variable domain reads DVKVTQSSRYLVKRTGEKVFLECVQDMDHENMFWYRQDPGLGLRLIYFSYDVKMKEKGDIPEGYSVSREKKERFSLILESASTNQTSMYLCASSLAGAGNQPQHFGDGTRLSIL.

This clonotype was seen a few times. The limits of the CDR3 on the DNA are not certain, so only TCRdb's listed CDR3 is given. CDR3 sequence reads: CASSPSVAGGTF. The chain has TRBV11-2 and TRBJ2-1; the table gives TRBD2 as D, unverified against the DNA. CDR1 is SGHAT, CDR2 FQNNGV, per germline. The CDR3 spans 12 amino acids, including both terminal residues.

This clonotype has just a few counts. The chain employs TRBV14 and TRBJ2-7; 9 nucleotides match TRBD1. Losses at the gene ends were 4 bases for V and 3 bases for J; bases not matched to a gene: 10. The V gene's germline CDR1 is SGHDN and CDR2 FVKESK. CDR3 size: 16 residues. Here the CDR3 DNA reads TGTGCCAGCAGCCCTCTCAGCGGGACAGGGATCTACGAGCAGTACTTC. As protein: CASSPLSGTGIYEQYF.

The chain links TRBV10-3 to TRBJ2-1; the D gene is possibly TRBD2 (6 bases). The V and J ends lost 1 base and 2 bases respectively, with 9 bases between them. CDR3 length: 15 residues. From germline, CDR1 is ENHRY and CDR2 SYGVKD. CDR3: CAISEWAGTYNEQFF. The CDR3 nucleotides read TGTGCCATCAGTGAGTGGGCGGGAACCTACAATGAGCAGTTCTTC.

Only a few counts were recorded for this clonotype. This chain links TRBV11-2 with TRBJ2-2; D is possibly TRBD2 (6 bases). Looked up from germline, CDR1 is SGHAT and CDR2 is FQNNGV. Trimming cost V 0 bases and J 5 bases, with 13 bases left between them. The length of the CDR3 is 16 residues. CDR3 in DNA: TGTGCCAGCAGCTTAGAAATCAGCGGGCTTACCGGGGAGCTGTTTTTT. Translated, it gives CASSLEISGLTGELFF.

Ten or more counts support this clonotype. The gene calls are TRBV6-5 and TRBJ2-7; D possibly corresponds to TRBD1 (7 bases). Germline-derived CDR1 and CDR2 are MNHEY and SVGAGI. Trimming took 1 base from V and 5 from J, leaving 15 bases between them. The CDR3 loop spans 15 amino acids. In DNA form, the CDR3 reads TGTGCCAGCAGTTACTTGGGGGGACAGATGGACGAGCAGTACTTC. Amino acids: CASSYLGGQMDEQYF.

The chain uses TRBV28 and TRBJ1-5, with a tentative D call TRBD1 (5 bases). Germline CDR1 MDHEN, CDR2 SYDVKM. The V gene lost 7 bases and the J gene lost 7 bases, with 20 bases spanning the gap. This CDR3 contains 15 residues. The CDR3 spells CASNPTGGRGQPQHF. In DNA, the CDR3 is TGTGCCAGCAATCCCACCGGGGGGAGGGGACAGCCCCAGCATTTT.